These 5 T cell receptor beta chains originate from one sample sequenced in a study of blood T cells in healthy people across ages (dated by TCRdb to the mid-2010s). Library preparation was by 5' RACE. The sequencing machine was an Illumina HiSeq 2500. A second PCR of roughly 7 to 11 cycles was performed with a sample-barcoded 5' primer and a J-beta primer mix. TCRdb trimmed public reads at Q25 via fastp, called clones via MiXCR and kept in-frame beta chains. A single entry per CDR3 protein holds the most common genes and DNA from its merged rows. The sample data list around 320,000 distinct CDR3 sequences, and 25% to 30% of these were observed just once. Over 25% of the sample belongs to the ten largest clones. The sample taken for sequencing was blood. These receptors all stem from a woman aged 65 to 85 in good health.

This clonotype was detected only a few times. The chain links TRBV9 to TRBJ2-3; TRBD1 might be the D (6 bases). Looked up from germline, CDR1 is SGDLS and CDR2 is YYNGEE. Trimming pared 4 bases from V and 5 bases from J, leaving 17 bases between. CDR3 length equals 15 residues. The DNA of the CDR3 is TGTGCCAGCAGCCCTGGGACAAGAGTAGAAGATACGCAGTATTTT. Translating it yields CASSPGTRVEDTQYF.

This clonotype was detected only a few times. CDR3 DNA sequence: TGTGCCAGCAAGGGACGACAGGGGGAGTCTCACAATGAGCAGTTCTTC. This gives the protein CASKGRQGESHNEQFF. J is TRBJ2-1 and V is TRBV2, with TRBD1 identical over 9 bases. V shed 7 bases, J shed 5 bases, and the junction held 12 bases outside the gene matches. The CDR3 covers 16 residues. In germline, CDR1 is SNHLY, CDR2 FYNNEI.

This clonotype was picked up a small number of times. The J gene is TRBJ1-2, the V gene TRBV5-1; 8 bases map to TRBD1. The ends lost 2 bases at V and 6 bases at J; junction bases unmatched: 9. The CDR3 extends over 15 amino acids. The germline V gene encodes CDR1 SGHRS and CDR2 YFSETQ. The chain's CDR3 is CASSFQTGAMDGYTF. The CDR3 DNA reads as TGCGCCAGCAGCTTTCAGACAGGGGCGATGGATGGCTACACCTTC. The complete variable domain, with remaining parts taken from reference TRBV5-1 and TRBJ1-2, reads KAGVTQTPRYLIKTRGQQVTLSCSPISGHRSVSWYQQTPGQGLQFLFEYFSETQRNKGNFPGRFSGRQFSNSRSEMNVSTLELGDSALYLCASSFQTGAMDGYTFGSGTRLTVV.

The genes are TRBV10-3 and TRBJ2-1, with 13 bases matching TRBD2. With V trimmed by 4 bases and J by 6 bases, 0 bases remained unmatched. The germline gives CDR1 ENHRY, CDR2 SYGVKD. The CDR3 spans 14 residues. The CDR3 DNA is TGTGCCATCAGTGGACTAGCGGGAGGCAATGAGCAGTTCTTC. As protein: CAISGLAGGNEQFF.

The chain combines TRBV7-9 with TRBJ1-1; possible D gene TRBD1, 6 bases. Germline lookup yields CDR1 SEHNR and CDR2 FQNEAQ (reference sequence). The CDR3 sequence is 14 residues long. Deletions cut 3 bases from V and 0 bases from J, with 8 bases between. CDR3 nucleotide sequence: TGTGCCAGCAGCTTTACAGGGTTGAACACTGAAGCTTTCTTT. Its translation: CASSFTGLNTEAFF.